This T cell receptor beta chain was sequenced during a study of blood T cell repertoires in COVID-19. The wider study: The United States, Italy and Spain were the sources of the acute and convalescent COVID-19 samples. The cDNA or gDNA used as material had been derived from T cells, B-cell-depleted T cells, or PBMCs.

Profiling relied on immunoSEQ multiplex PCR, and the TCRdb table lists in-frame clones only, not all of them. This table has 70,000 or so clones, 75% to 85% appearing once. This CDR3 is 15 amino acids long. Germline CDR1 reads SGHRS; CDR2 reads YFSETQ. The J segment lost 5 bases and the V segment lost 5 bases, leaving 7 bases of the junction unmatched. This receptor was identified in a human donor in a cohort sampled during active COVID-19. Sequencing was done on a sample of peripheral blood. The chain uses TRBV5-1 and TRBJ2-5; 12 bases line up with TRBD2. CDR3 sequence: CASRTTSGSQETQYF. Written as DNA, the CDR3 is TGCGCCAGCAGGACGACTAGCGGGAGCCAGGAGACCCAGTACTTC.